The TCR beta chain under discussion was sequenced for a study of PD-1 blockade in classical Hodgkin lymphoma. Whole-study findings and limits: As was reported, newly diagnosed patients showed lower baseline TCR diversity than healthy donors did. The CD4+ diversity rise by C4D1 was clearest in complete responders.

Time point defined: cycle 4 day 1 (C4D1), after 5 to 7 weeks of nivolumab. After autologous stem cell transplantation all patients relapsed, and prior brentuximab vedotin exposure differed between cohorts. Complete response, partial response or progressive disease constituted the best response categories observed. The germline CDR1 and CDR2 sequences are LGHNA and YNFKEQ. The CDR3 runs to 16 residues. Trimming took 3 bases from V and 7 from J; bases not matched to a gene: 9. Worth noting for this clone: Antigen unknown.

TCRdb's table, derived via immunoSEQ multiplex PCR, lists solely in-frame clones and lacks some. Seen here are over 60,000 clones, roughly nine tenths observed once, and the top ten hold 9% to 12%. The origin of this receptor is a human donor with classical Hodgkin lymphoma. The sequencing used peripheral blood mononuclear cells (PBMCs), collected before the fourth cycle of nivolumab. V and J are TRBV4-2 and TRBJ1-6; 7 bases fit TRBD1. CDR3: CASSHIGQVQNSPLHF. The CDR3 nucleotides are TGTGCCAGCAGCCATATCGGACAGGTGCAAAATTCACCCCTCCACTTT.